This T cell receptor beta chain was found in a study of blood T cell repertoires in COVID-19. CDR1 is SGHAT and CDR2 is FQDESV in the germline V gene (reference sequence). The CDR3 covers 17 residues. V was pared by 0 bases and J by 3 bases, with 18 bases between. Generated by immunoSEQ multiplex PCR, the TCRdb table keeps only in-frame clones and is missing some. The sample yields approximately 190,000 clones, roughly 82% seen once. Sequencing was performed on peripheral blood. The rearrangement uses TRBV11-1 and TRBJ2-7, with D maybe TRBD2 (6 bases). This sequence originates from a woman aged 55 to 70 with COVID-19, enrolled during active disease. The CDR3 DNA follows: TGTGCCAGCAGCTTAGCCCGCGGTGCTAGCGTTATCTACGAGCAGTACTTC. Translation: CASSLARGASVIYEQYF.